Listed here is a single TCR beta chain. Its antigen is still unknown. In nominal health when sampled, donors likely had unrecorded immune exposures nonetheless. PCR was performed using 60 Vbeta and 13 Jbeta primers. Assay used: immunoSEQ multiplex PCR; TCRdb lists only in-frame clones, some missing. The table lists some 140,000 clones, roughly 70% of them singletons. This sample is drawn from a study of cytomegalovirus exposure and HLA in healthy donors. Study summary: A previous analysis identified around 120 million unique TCR beta sequences derived from approximately 190 million T cells. Points from the study as a whole: When a later analysis was performed, an Asian-associated ancestry cluster reportedly had fewer N-insertions than the approximately 690-donor mean. Many donors carried some public TCRs, although rarity characterized most TCR sequences.

The V end lost 4 bases, the J end lost 6 bases, and 4 bases lay between the germline ends. The V gene's germline CDR1 is MDHEN and CDR2 SYDVKM. CDR3 length equals 11 residues. Sequencing input: PBMCs. This TCR came from a human donor in good health. The chain carries TRBV28 and TRBJ2-1; D is ambiguous. In DNA form, the CDR3 reads TGTGCCAGCAGTTATAGCAATGAGCAGTTCTTC. Translating gives CASSYSNEQFF.